These T cell receptor beta chains were read from a single sample in a study of CDR3 diversity in severe acne. TCRdb redid the calling of the PCR reads with MiXCR, one entry per CDR3 protein. The sample contains roughly 100,000 distinct CDR3 sequences, 51% of which appear only once. The sample comprised blood. These receptors were obtained from a male donor with acne. Both conserved end residues are part of each CDR3. The order of the fields is D gene, clone size, J gene, V gene, CDR3 DNA, CDR3 protein. The D gene is left open where the match is weak. Expanded clones are given a class, and other clones once, few, many or no size at all.

TRBD1	-	TRBJ2-7	TRBV29-1	TGCAGCGTTGAAGATCTTACAGGGGACGAATACGAGCAGTACTTC	CSVEDLTGDEYEQYF
TRBD1	-	TRBJ1-5	TRBV2	TGTGCCAGCAGCGGGGACAGGGGGGCATATAGCAATCAGCCCCAGCATTTT	CASSGDRGAYSNQPQHF
-	-	TRBJ2-6	TRBV7-9	TGTGCCAGCAGCTTAGATCTCGGGGCGCCGGGGGCCAACGCCCTGACTTTC	CASSLDLGAPGANALTF
-	-	TRBJ2-5	TRBV28	TGTGCCAGCAGTCAACCCCGGGACCTCCGTCAAGAGACCCAGTACTTC	CASSQPRDLRQETQYF
-	-	TRBJ1-5	TRBV25-1	TGTGCCAGCAGTGTCGGAAGCAATCAGCCCCAGCATTTT	CASSVGSNQPQHF
-	-	TRBJ2-5	TRBV10-2	TGTGCCAGCAACCAGGGCACGGAGACCCAGTACTTC	CASNQGTETQYF
TRBD1	-	TRBJ2-7	TRBV28	TGTGCCAGCAGTTTATACCGGGACAGGTTTTCCTACGAGCAGTACTTC	CASSLYRDRFSYEQYF
-	few	TRBJ1-2	TRBV10-3	TGTGCCATCAGTGAGCAGGACAGTTATGGCTACACCTTC	CAISEQDSYGYTF
-	-	TRBJ2-2	TRBV19	TGTGCCAGTAAGCCTTCGGCTAGCTACACCGGGGAGCTGTTTTTT	CASKPSASYTGELFF
-	-	TRBJ2-5	TRBV7-8	TGTGCCAGCAGCTTATATGGTGGTGGCGAGACCCAGTACTTC	CASSLYGGGETQYF
-	-	TRBJ2-7	TRBV15	TGTGCCAGCACTCCTGGGACGAGCAGGGACAACGAGCAGTACTTC	CASTPGTSRDNEQYF
TRBD1	many	TRBJ2-5	TRBV5-1	TGCGCCAGCAGCGGGACAGACCAAGAGACCCAGTACTTC	CASSGTDQETQYF
TRBD1	-	TRBJ1-5	TRBV6-1	TGTGCCAGCAGTGAACTAACAGGGGGGACCCAGCATTTT	CASSELTGGTQHF
TRBD1	-	TRBJ1-1	TRBV7-9	TGTGCCAGCAGCCTCCGGGACAGACACACTGAAGCTTTCTTT	CASSLRDRHTEAFF
-	-	TRBJ2-7	TRBV29-1	TGCAGCGTTGAAGAGGGCAGGGGTCAGCTCTACGAGCAGTACTTC	CSVEEGRGQLYEQYF
-	many	TRBJ2-5	TRBV7-3	TGTGCCAGCAGCCCGGGGCTAACTAAAAGGGAGACCCAGTACTTC	CASSPGLTKRETQYF
-	-	TRBJ1-4	TRBV5-1	TGCGCCAGCAGCTTGGACAAGGAAAAACTGTTTTTT	CASSLDKEKLFF
TRBD2	-	TRBJ2-1	TRBV9	TGTGCCAGCAGCGTAGAAATTTTAGCGGGATCTGGAAATGAGCAGTTCTTC	CASSVEILAGSGNEQFF
TRBD1	-	TRBJ2-7	TRBV2	TGTGCCAGCAGCACCCGACAGGGGTACGAGCAGTACTTC	CASSTRQGYEQYF
TRBD2	few	TRBJ2-3	TRBV11-3	TGTGCCAGCAGCTTAACTAGCGGGAGCACAGATACGCAGTATTTT	CASSLTSGSTDTQYF
TRBD2	-	TRBJ2-3	TRBV9	TGTGCCAGCAGCGGATTGACTAGCGGGATAACAGATACGCAGTATTTT	CASSGLTSGITDTQYF
-	-	TRBJ1-5	TRBV19	TGTGCCAGTAGTATTGACGGAGCGAAGCCCCAGCATTTT	CASSIDGAKPQHF
-	-	TRBJ1-6	TRBV2	TGTGCCAGCAGGGGGGACGGTGATAATTCACCCCTCCACTTT	CASRGDGDNSPLHF
-	many	TRBJ2-2	TRBV4-1	TGCGCCAGCAGCCAAGATAATCTTAGCACCAGGGAGCTGTTTTTT	CASSQDNLSTRELFF
-	-	TRBJ2-2	TRBV25-1	TGTGCCAGCAGTGAATCAAAGGGGGCGAACACCGGGGAGCTGTTTTTT	CASSESKGANTGELFF
TRBD2	-	TRBJ2-6	TRBV24-1	TGTGCCACCGGGAGGGGAAAATCGCCCACTGGGGCCAACGTCCTGACTTTC	CATGRGKSPTGANVLTF
TRBD1	many	TRBJ2-1	TRBV27	TGTGCCAGCAGTCCCTCTCTACAGGGGAATGAGCAGTTCTTC	CASSPSLQGNEQFF
-	-	TRBJ2-7	TRBV4-2	TGTGCCAGCGGCCAAGAAGTCGGGACGGGATCCTACGAGCAGTACTTC	CASGQEVGTGSYEQYF
-	many	TRBJ2-3	TRBV10-3	TGTGCCATCAGTGAATCGGCGGGTGGCACAGATACGCAGTATTTT	CAISESAGGTDTQYF
-	many	TRBJ2-7	TRBV19	TGTGCCAGTAGTGCCCAGGGGACCTACGAGCAGTACTTC	CASSAQGTYEQYF
-	-	TRBJ2-7	TRBV7-9	TGTGCCAGCAGCTCTACGCGCGAGCAGTACTTC	CASSSTREQYF
-	-	TRBJ1-5	TRBV10-3	TGTGCCATCAGTGAGTCGATGGCCGGGTACGGCAATCAGCCCCAGCATTTT	CAISESMAGYGNQPQHF
TRBD1	many	TRBJ1-2	TRBV7-3	TGTGCCAGCAGCCTACCTAGACGGGAGACAGGGGGTTATGGCTACACCTTC	CASSLPRRETGGYGYTF
TRBD2	-	TRBJ2-7	TRBV20-1	TGCAGTGCTAGAGGGCTAGCGGGAGTTCACGAGCAGTACTTC	CSARGLAGVHEQYF
TRBD1	-	TRBJ2-2	TRBV19	TGTGCCAGTAGTATTGTGGGACAGGGGGCTACGAACACCGGGGAGCTGTTTTTT	CASSIVGQGATNTGELFF
TRBD1	few	TRBJ1-1	TRBV6-5	TGTGCCAGCAGTAGCGGACAGGCTATAAGAAATGAAGCTTTCTTT	CASSSGQAIRNEAFF
TRBD1	-	TRBJ1-5	TRBV12-3/TRBV12-4	TGTGCCAGCAGTCAGACAGGGGGAGATCAGCCCCAGCATTTT	CASSQTGGDQPQHF
-	many	TRBJ1-5	TRBV6-2/TRBV6-3	TGTGCCAGCAGTGCCTTAACTTATAGCAATCAGCCCCAGCATTTT	CASSALTYSNQPQHF
TRBD2	once	TRBJ2-5	TRBV2	TGTGCCGGATCTAGCGGGAGTAGCCAAGAGACCCAGTACTTC	CAGSSGSSQETQYF
TRBD1	few	TRBJ1-1	TRBV27	TGTGCCAGCAGTTTAGGAGGGACAGTGGCTTTCTTT	CASSLGGTVAFF
-	many	TRBJ2-7	TRBV5-1	TGCGCCAGCAGCTTGGGGGTGGGGGCGGTAAGCTACGAGCAGTACTTC	CASSLGVGAVSYEQYF
TRBD2	-	TRBJ2-3	TRBV9	TGTGCCAGCAGCGTTAAGTGGTTGGGGGGGGGGTGGTATTTT	CASSVKWLGGGWYF
-	-	TRBJ2-3	TRBV12-3/TRBV12-4	TGTGCCAGCAGCCCTGCCAGGGGCCCTAGCACAGATACGCAGTATTTT	CASSPARGPSTDTQYF
-	few	TRBJ2-3	TRBV6-2/TRBV6-3	TGTGCCAGCAGTTACTCGATAGGGTCTAGCACAGATACGCAGTATTTT	CASSYSIGSSTDTQYF
-	-	TRBJ1-4	TRBV24-1	TGTGCCACCAGTGAAGCAGGTGAAAAACTGTTTTTT	CATSEAGEKLFF
-	-	TRBJ1-1	TRBV2	TGTGCCAGCAGCGCCGGGACGGGCACTGAAGCTTTCTTT	CASSAGTGTEAFF
-	few	TRBJ1-2	TRBV12-5	TGTGCTAGTGGCCCTAGTTTAGGCGGGGGCTACACCTTC	CASGPSLGGGYTF
TRBD2	-	TRBJ2-7	TRBV29-1	TGCAGCGTTGAGTTAAGAGGGAGGGGCGACGAGCAGTACTTC	CSVELRGRGDEQYF
-	-	TRBJ1-2	TRBV5-4	TGTGCCAGCAGCCCCAGGGCGGACTATGGCTACACCTTC	CASSPRADYGYTF
-	-	TRBJ1-6	TRBV10-3	TGTGCCATCAGTGAGAATGCAGGGTCGAATTCACCCCTCCACTTT	CAISENAGSNSPLHF
-	-	TRBJ2-4	TRBV2	TGTGCCAGCAAGTTCAACCAGCAGGAGGGGGTGGCCAAAAACATTCAGTACTTC	CASKFNQQEGVAKNIQYF
-	few	TRBJ2-1	TRBV7-6	TGTGCCAGCAGCACAGTCGGTGAGCAGTTCTTC	CASSTVGEQFF
-	-	TRBJ2-3	TRBV20-1	TGCAGTGCAACGGGAGCGACAGATACGCAGTATTTT	CSATGATDTQYF